These T cell receptor beta chains were read from a single sample in a study of shared clonotypes between healthy human individuals. The assay was immunoSEQ multiplex PCR, and TCRdb's table has in-frame clones only and misses some. The top ten clones hold roughly 0.13% of a sample with around 2.3 million clones, about 94% of them seen once. The material sequenced was naive CD4+ T cells sorted from blood. The receptors were sampled from a man aged 18 to 29 in good health. CDR3s include the opening cysteine and the closing phenylalanine or tryptophan. A D gene is named only where the DNA matches it firmly. Size is omitted from some rows. Given values are once, few, many or a class for expanded clones.

>TRBJ1-2|.|TRBV27|TRBD1
CASRWTGGRGSYGYTF
TGTGCCAGCAGGTGGACAGGGGGCAGAGGGAGCTATGGCTACACCTTC
>TRBJ2-5|.|TRBV6-5|.
CASSSGLWGETQYF
TGTGCCAGCAGTTCCGGCCTCTGGGGAGAGACCCAGTACTTC
>TRBJ2-3|.|TRBV7-9|.
CASSLKATDTQYF
TGTGCCAGCAGCCTCAAGGCCACAGATACGCAGTATTTT
>TRBJ1-5|.|TRBV5-1|.
CASSSLGGSNQPQHF
TGCGCCAGCAGCTCCCTGGGGGGATCGAATCAGCCCCAGCATTTT
>TRBJ2-1|.|TRBV11-2|TRBD1
CASSPGTENYNEQFF
TGTGCCAGCAGCCCCGGGACAGAAAACTACAATGAGCAGTTCTTC
>TRBJ2-5|.|TRBV6-5|TRBD1
CASSYSGTGLETQYF
TGTGCCAGCAGTTACTCAGGGACAGGGCTAGAGACCCAGTACTTC
>TRBJ2-2|.|TRBV5-1|.
CASSLAPGTGELFF
TGCGCCAGCAGCTTGGCCCCGGGTACGGGGGAGCTGTTTTTT
>TRBJ2-7|once|TRBV5-1|TRBD1
CASSLAGRGRDGSYEQYF
TGCGCCAGCAGCTTGGCTGGTAGGGGGCGCGACGGTTCCTACGAGCAGTACTTC
>TRBJ2-5|.|TRBV9|TRBD1
CAYRDRYQETQYF
TGTGCCTACAGGGACAGGTATCAAGAGACCCAGTACTTC
>TRBJ2-7|.|TRBV18|TRBD2
CASSPWTSGSMNEQYF
TGTGCCAGCTCACCTTGGACTAGCGGGAGCATGAACGAGCAGTACTTC
>TRBJ2-7|.|TRBV14|.
CASSPSRWQNYEQYF
TGTGCCAGCAGCCCCAGCCGGTGGCAGAACTACGAGCAGTACTTC
>TRBJ1-4|.|TRBV5-4|.
CASSLAQVNNEKLFF
TGTGCCAGCAGCTTGGCGCAGGTGAATAATGAAAAACTGTTTTTT
>TRBJ2-2|.|TRBV2|TRBD1
CASSGQGATGELFF
TGTGCCAGCAGCGGACAGGGCGCCACCGGGGAGCTGTTTTTT
>TRBJ2-1|.|TRBV7-2|TRBD2
CASSIPGLAAYNEQFF
TGTGCCAGCAGCATCCCGGGACTAGCAGCCTACAATGAGCAGTTCTTC
>TRBJ2-7|.|TRBV5-4|TRBD2
CASRKTSGGALDYEQYF
TGTGCCAGCAGGAAAACTAGCGGGGGGGCCCTAGACTACGAGCAGTACTTC
>TRBJ2-2|.|TRBV6-5|TRBD1
CASSPGQGWSGELFF
TGTGCCAGCAGCCCCGGACAGGGATGGTCCGGGGAGCTGTTTTTT
>TRBJ2-2|.|TRBV5-6|TRBD2
CASSLAPSGEYTGELFF
TGTGCCAGCAGCTTGGCGCCTAGCGGAGAATACACCGGGGAGCTGTTTTTT
>TRBJ2-3|.|TRBV10-3|.
CAISDLAADTQYF
TGTGCCATCAGTGATCTGGCAGCAGATACGCAGTATTTT
>TRBJ2-7|.|TRBV6-7|.
CASSFRGTPPYEQYF
TGTGCCAGCAGTTTCCGGGGGACACCTCCCTACGAGCAGTACTTC
>TRBJ2-5|.|TRBV18|.
CASSPFNGETQYF
TGTGCCAGCTCACCTTTTAACGGAGAGACCCAGTACTTC
>TRBJ1-1|.|TRBV18|TRBD1
CASSQITGTGGEAFF
TGTGCCAGCTCACAGATTACCGGGACAGGGGGGGAAGCTTTCTTT
>TRBJ1-3|.|TRBV6-1|.
CASRREYSGNTIYF
TGTGCCAGCAGAAGGGAATACTCTGGAAACACCATATATTTT
>TRBJ2-2|.|TRBV18|.
CASSLDPPGELFF
TGTGCCAGCTCACTCGACCCGCCCGGGGAGCTGTTTTTT
>TRBJ2-5|.|TRBV5-4|TRBD2
CASSLWGGQETQYF
TGTGCCAGCAGCTTGTGGGGGGGCCAAGAGACCCAGTACTTC
>TRBJ2-7|.|TRBV6-6|TRBD1
CASSSRDSRASYEQYF
TGTGCCAGCAGTTCCAGGGACAGCCGAGCTTCCTACGAGCAGTACTTC
>TRBJ2-7|.|TRBV6-5|.
CASSPRFSSYEQYF
TGTGCCAGCAGTCCGCGGTTTAGCTCCTACGAGCAGTACTTC
>TRBJ2-1|.|TRBV7-8|.
CASSLEIAASSYNEQFF
TGTGCCAGCAGCTTAGAGATTGCAGCGAGCTCCTACAATGAGCAGTTCTTC
>TRBJ1-2|once|TRBV27|.
CASSFRGDLNYGYTF
TGTGCCAGCAGTTTCAGGGGCGACTTGAACTATGGCTACACCTTC
>TRBJ2-7|.|TRBV5-1|TRBD1
CASSFRTGSEQYF
TGCGCCAGCAGCTTTCGGACAGGGAGCGAGCAGTACTTC
>TRBJ1-1|.|TRBV7-2|.
CASSRLRTMAPEAFF
TGTGCCAGCAGCCGCTTGCGGACCATGGCCCCTGAAGCTTTCTTT
>TRBJ2-1|.|TRBV29-1|TRBD2
CSVEDLLRGVLTYNEQFF
TGCAGCGTTGAGGATCTCTTACGGGGGGTGCTTACCTACAATGAGCAGTTCTTC
>TRBJ2-7|.|TRBV9|.
CASSVGKGSYEQYF
TGTGCCAGCAGCGTAGGGAAGGGGTCCTACGAGCAGTACTTC
>TRBJ2-1|.|TRBV5-4|.
CASSPRQARYNEQFF
TGTGCCAGCAGCCCAAGACAGGCCCGTTACAATGAGCAGTTCTTC
>TRBJ2-7|.|TRBV10-3|.
CAISLDGSSYEQYF
TGTGCCATCAGTCTGGACGGAAGCTCCTACGAGCAGTACTTC
>TRBJ1-2|.|TRBV6-5|TRBD1
CASSYSGQGINYGYTF
TGTGCCAGCAGTTACTCGGGACAGGGGATCAACTATGGCTACACCTTC
>TRBJ1-4|.|TRBV6-5|TRBD1
CASSRQGWSEKLFF
TGTGCCAGCAGTCGACAGGGGTGGAGTGAAAAACTGTTTTTT
>TRBJ2-5|.|TRBV11-1|TRBD1
CASSLGDRGKSETQYF
TGTGCCAGCAGCTTAGGAGACAGGGGTAAATCGGAGACCCAGTACTTC
>TRBJ2-7|.|TRBV27|TRBD2
CASWTSGSSFYEQYF
TGTGCCAGCTGGACTAGCGGGAGTAGTTTCTACGAGCAGTACTTC
>TRBJ2-5|once|TRBV5-1|TRBD1
CASSLETGLQETQYF
TGCGCCAGCAGCCTGGAGACAGGGCTCCAAGAGACCCAGTACTTC
>TRBJ1-3|.|TRBV6-1|.
CASSDWGVKGNTIYF
TGTGCCAGCAGTGATTGGGGAGTGAAAGGAAACACCATATATTTT
>TRBJ1-1|once|TRBV5-4|.
CASSLIGGAETEAFF
TGTGCCAGCAGCTTGATAGGGGGGGCTGAAACTGAAGCTTTCTTT
>TRBJ2-7|.|TRBV6-9|.
CASSYQGRSSYEQYF
TGTGCCAGCAGTTATCAGGGCAGGAGCTCCTACGAGCAGTACTTC
>TRBJ2-5|.|TRBV5-1|TRBD2
CASSLDAGTRGEAQYF
TGCGCCAGCAGCCTGGATGCCGGGACTAGGGGAGAGGCCCAGTACTTC
>TRBJ2-1|.|TRBV14|TRBD2
CASSQVAGGYNEQFF
TGTGCCAGCAGCCAAGTAGCGGGGGGATACAATGAGCAGTTCTTC
>TRBJ2-1|.|TRBV7-9|.
CASSPRPDNEQFF
TGTGCCAGCAGCCCCCGGCCCGACAATGAGCAGTTCTTC